The 13 T cell receptor beta chains given below trace back to one sample, sequenced in a study of blood T cell repertoires in COVID-19 (dated by TCRdb to 2018 to 2021). The library was built by means of the immunoSEQ multiplex PCR assay. In TCRdb, the immuneACCESS table is reduced to in-frame sequences with V and J assigned. These tables do not hold every clone; where another copy was compared, an unresolved V gene accounts for under half, and the others remain unexplained. For this sample there are 200,000 to 250,000 clones; about 90% appear just once. 1% to 1.5% of the sample comes from the top ten. Sample: peripheral blood. The receptors come from a man aged 25 to 40 with acute or convalescent COVID-19.

The CDR3 sequence is CASSVGVQGYYGYTF. Here the CDR3 DNA reads TGTGCCAGCAGCGTAGGTGTACAGGGATACTATGGCTACACCTTC. V and J are TRBV9 and TRBJ1-2; weak D call: TRBD1 (6 bases). V gave up 0 bases and J gave up 3 bases, with 12 bases separating them. This CDR3 is built from 15 residues. CDR1 SGDLS and CDR2 YYNGEE come from the germline V gene.

The V and J genes are TRBV11-2 and TRBJ2-1, with 8 bases matching TRBD2. J was trimmed by 6 bases and V by 1 base; bases with no gene match: 2. This CDR3 spans 14 amino acids. Germline CDR1 reads SGHAT; CDR2 reads FQNNGV. The CDR3 sequence: CASSLGREGNEQFF. CDR3 DNA: TGTGCCAGCAGCTTAGGCCGGGAGGGCAATGAGCAGTTCTTC.

V usage is TRBV18 and J usage is TRBJ2-7; TRBD1 agrees at 7 bases. The CDR3 extends over 13 amino acids. Trimming removed 4 bases from V and 1 base from J; junction bases left unmatched: 1. Germline-derived CDR1 and CDR2 are KGHSH and LQKENI. Here the CDR3 DNA reads TGTGCCAGCTCACTGGGACAGTCCTACGAGCAGTACTTC. Encoded protein: CASSLGQSYEQYF.

CDR3 in amino acids: CASSRDRGLTDTQYF. CDR3 nucleotide sequence: TGTGCCAGCAGCAGAGACAGGGGGCTTACAGATACGCAGTATTTT. The V call is TRBV5-6, the J call TRBJ2-3; TRBD1 matches 10 bases. The CDR3 covers 15 residues. V lost 4 bases to trimming and J lost 3 bases; unmatched junction nucleotides: 5. CDR1 and CDR2 (germline): SGHDT, YYEEEE.

The J gene is TRBJ2-7, the V gene TRBV4-2, with D maybe TRBD2 (6 bases). Germline lookup yields CDR1 LGHNA and CDR2 YNFKEQ. V gave up 0 bases and J gave up 3 bases, with 18 bases separating them. The CDR3 is 17 residues long. This CDR3 reads CASSQDASLARNYEQYF. The CDR3 nucleotides read TGTGCCAGCAGCCAAGATGCATCGCTAGCGAGAAACTACGAGCAGTACTTC.

The chain combines TRBV29-1 with TRBJ2-7; 13 positions match TRBD2. Per germline, CDR1 SQVTM and CDR2 ANQGSEA. V was pared by 3 bases and J by 9 bases, with 11 bases of the junction left unmatched. The CDR3 totals 15 residues. This CDR3 is CSVDMRTSGGLGQYF. CDR3 DNA: TGCAGCGTTGATATGAGGACTAGCGGGGGTTTGGGGCAGTACTTC.

The chain carries TRBV7-9 and TRBJ2-1; tentative D call: TRBD2 (5 bases). This CDR3 spans 14 amino acids. CDR1 is SEHNR and CDR2 is FQNEAQ in the germline V gene (reference sequence). V lost 3 bases and J lost 6, with 12 bases in between. CDR3 coding DNA: TGTGCCAGCAGCTTGGGCGGGTCAATCAATGAGCAGTTCTTC. Its protein product is CASSLGGSINEQFF. Filled out from reference TRBV7-9 and TRBJ2-1, the complete variable domain reads DTGVSQNPRHKITKRGQNVTFRCDPISEHNRLYWYRQTLGQGPEFLTYFQNEAQLEKSRLLSDRFSAERPKGSFSTLEIQRTEQGDSAMYLCASSLGGSINEQFFGPGTRLTVL.

The CDR3, as DNA: TGTGCCAGCAGTTTAGACCAGGTTACCACCGGGGAGCTGTTTTTT. Amino acids: CASSLDQVTTGELFF. The V call is TRBV28, the J call TRBJ2-2; D gene ambiguous. The CDR3 spans 15 residues. CDR1 is MDHEN, CDR2 SYDVKM, per germline. V was shortened by 2 bases and J by 4 bases, with 11 bases between the two germline ends.

CDR3 in amino acids: CASIGWRSVNTEAFF. CDR3 DNA sequence: TGTGCCAGTATTGGGTGGAGAAGTGTTAACACTGAAGCTTTCTTT. The rearrangement joins TRBV19 to TRBJ1-1, with D hard to call. The germline V gene encodes CDR1 LNHDA and CDR2 SQIVND (reference sequence). V was clipped by 7 bases and J by 2 bases, with 17 bases between them. The CDR3 has 15 residues.

This clone was seen once. The chain combines TRBV18 with TRBJ1-6, with a weak D call TRBD1 (5 bases). Germline CDR1 is KGHSH and CDR2 is LQKENI. With 6 bases removed from V and 7 bases from J, the gap between germline ends came to 13 bases. This CDR3 comprises 14 residues. DNA for the CDR3: TGTGCCAGCTCCCGATTCTCAGGGAATTCACCCCTCCACTTT. Translated: CASSRFSGNSPLHF.

This chain links TRBV28 with TRBJ1-5; TRBD1 aligns across 9 bases. The CDR3 has 15 amino acids. V trimming: 3 bases; J trimming: 5 bases; junction bases outside the gene matches: 5. Germline V gene data show CDR1 as MDHEN and CDR2 as SYDVKM. The CDR3 sequence: CASSLPGQGYQPQHF. In DNA form, the CDR3 reads TGTGCCAGCAGTTTGCCGGGACAGGGATATCAGCCCCAGCATTTT.

The chain recombines TRBV27 with TRBJ1-2, with D unclear. Germline V gives CDR1 MNHEY, CDR2 SMNVEV (reference sequence). The CDR3 consists of 14 residues. Trimming took 0 bases from V and 0 from J, leaving 5 bases between them. The CDR3 here is CASSLSRTNYGYTF. The CDR3 DNA reads TGTGCCAGCAGTTTATCGCGAACTAACTATGGCTACACCTTC.

This chain uses TRBV30 with TRBJ1-1; tentatively, D is TRBD1 (5 bases). Germline V gene sequence: CDR1 GTSNPN, CDR2 SVGIG (reference sequence). The V end lost 3 bases, the J end lost 0 bases, and 17 bases lay between the germline ends. The CDR3 totals 16 residues. CDR3 protein: CAWSSAVHRLNTEAFF. The CDR3 nucleotides are TGTGCCTGGAGCTCCGCCGTACACAGGCTGAACACTGAAGCTTTCTTT.